The clone carrying this T cell receptor beta chain was seen at least ten times. The antigen remains undetermined. The sample originates from a study of T cell repertoires in cytomegalovirus infection. Study details: Both a matching HLA type and CMV infection were indicated by public TCR beta signatures. Regarding the study as a whole: It was HLA-C-restricted CMV-specific TCR beta clonotypes that dominated the response ex vivo. Identification of carriers of CMV plus the relevant HLA was achieved through cumulative public TCR beta family frequency.

TCRdb independently ran MiXCR on the reads; one entry per CDR3 protein. The sample includes almost 500,000 distinct CDR3 sequences, approximately 10% seen only once; the top ten take 10%. In germline, CDR1 is SGHTA, CDR2 FQGTGA. The trim removed 0 bases at V and 9 bases at J, leaving 7 bases unmatched. This CDR3 spans 16 amino acids. The sequence derives from a human donor in good health (CMV status not recorded). Some clones in this sample may be carry-over from other donors' samples. The sample taken for sequencing was PBMCs. The chain couples TRBV7-3 to TRBJ2-1, with 11 bases that match TRBD2. The CDR3 DNA is TGTGCCAGCAGCTTAACTTTCCCGGGACTAGCGGCTGAGCAGTTCTTC. It specifies CASSLTFPGLAAEQFF.